Below are 30 T cell receptor beta chains sequenced from a single sample in a study of control samples from healthy donors and cancer patients. Clones were sequenced by immunoSEQ multiplex PCR, and TCRdb holds only the in-frame ones, with some missing. The repertoire has tens of thousands of clones, over 90% of them found once; the top ten carry approximately 1.5%. The sample consisted of blood. Receptors originate from a woman aged 25 to 45 in good health.

This clone was observed once. The chain couples TRBV19 to TRBJ1-5; D gene unclear. The CDR3 is made up of 14 amino acids. The V end lost 6 bases, the J end lost 4 bases, and 13 bases lay between the germline ends. Germline V lookup: CDR1 LNHDA, CDR2 SQIVND (reference sequence). CDR3 sequence reads: CASSPIPKNQPQHF. The CDR3 nucleotides are TGTGCCAGTAGCCCTATTCCGAAGAATCAGCCCCAGCATTTT.

This chain connects TRBV6-1 to TRBJ1-2; TRBD1 might be the D (5 bases). Per the germline V gene, CDR1 is MNHNS and CDR2 is SASEGT. CDR3 length: 15 amino acids. V was trimmed by 0 bases and J by 4 bases, leaving 12 bases between them. This CDR3 is CASSEAPAGPYGYTF. The CDR3, as DNA: TGTGCCAGCAGTGAAGCCCCGGCGGGACCCTATGGCTACACCTTC.

The chain recombines TRBV14 with TRBJ1-1; 7 bases map to TRBD1. J gave up 5 bases and V 4 bases, and 7 bases lay outside the gene matches. Germline CDR1 and CDR2: SGHDN and FVKESK. This CDR3 contains 14 residues. DNA of the CDR3: TGTGCCAGCAGCCTCCTCGGGGACAGTACTGAAGCTTTCTTT. Translation gives CASSLLGDSTEAFF. Filled out from reference TRBV14 and TRBJ1-1, the complete variable domain reads EAGVTQFPSHSVIEKGQTVTLRCDPISGHDNLYWYRRVMGKEIKFLLHFVKESKQDESGMPNNRFLAERTGGTYSTLKVQPAELEDSGVYFCASSLLGDSTEAFFGQGTRLTVV.

This clone was observed once. This rearrangement joins TRBV19 to TRBJ1-2; D is perhaps TRBD1 (6 bases). Germline V gene lookup returns CDR1 LNHDA and CDR2 SQIVND (reference sequence). V dropped 4 bases and J dropped 4 bases, with 16 bases sitting between them. The CDR3 length is 15 residues. The CDR3 here is CASSRNLDRFYGYTF. The CDR3 DNA reads as TGTGCCAGTAGTAGGAACCTAGACAGGTTCTATGGCTACACCTTC.

This rearrangement joins TRBV18 to TRBJ2-7; 7 nucleotides align to TRBD2. The CDR3 extends over 14 amino acids. Germline CDR1 and CDR2: KGHSH and LQKENI. V shed 4 bases, J shed 2 bases, and the junction held 5 bases outside the gene matches. The CDR3 nucleotides are TGTGCCAGCTCACAATCTAGCGGACCCTACGAGCAGTACTTC. Protein sequence: CASSQSSGPYEQYF.

The rearrangement uses TRBV28 and TRBJ1-2; unclear D gene. The CDR3 length is 14 residues. Deletions cut 2 bases from V and 4 bases from J, with 11 bases between. The germline V gene encodes CDR1 MDHEN and CDR2 SYDVKM. The DNA of the CDR3 is TGTGCCAGCAGTTTAACGCAGACCTTCTATGGCTACACCTTC. Its protein product is CASSLTQTFYGYTF.

There are a few counts of this clone. The chain combines TRBV6-1 with TRBJ2-2; a possible D gene is TRBD1 (5 bases). CDR3 length: 16 residues. Germline V lookup: CDR1 MNHNS, CDR2 SASEGT. V was pared by 3 bases and J by 4 bases, with 15 bases between. The CDR3 DNA sequence: TGTGCCAGCAGTGATGTGGCAGGGCATGGCACCGGGGAGCTGTTTTTT. It specifies CASSDVAGHGTGELFF.

The chain carries TRBV7-3 and TRBJ2-1, with 9 bases that match TRBD1. Germline trimming cut 4 bases from V and 7 bases from J; bases unmatched to any gene: 11. Germline CDR1 reads SGHTA; CDR2 reads FQGTGA. The CDR3 consists of 16 residues. The CDR3, as DNA: TGTGCCAGCAGCTCCAACTCCGGGACAGGGCCGAATGAGCAGTTCTTC. Amino acid sequence: CASSSNSGTGPNEQFF.

The rearrangement joins TRBV10-3 to TRBJ1-5, with 8 nucleotides matching TRBD1. From germline, CDR1 is ENHRY and CDR2 SYGVKD. Germline trimming cut 4 bases from V and 7 bases from J; bases unmatched to any gene: 6. This CDR3 has 14 amino acids. CDR3 sequence: CAISAGTGEQPQHF. CDR3 nucleotides: TGTGCCATCAGTGCCGGGACAGGTGAACAGCCCCAGCATTTT.

In regard to this clone: No conserved phenylalanine or tryptophan is present at the end of the CDR3, so a read error is the likely explanation. The limits of the CDR3 on the DNA are not certain, so only TCRdb's listed CDR3 is given. This chain connects TRBV9 to TRBJ1-2; the listed D gene, TRBD1, was not tested against the DNA. CDR1 is SGDLS, CDR2 YYNGEE, per germline. 13 amino acids form the CDR3, both terminal residues included. CDR3 in amino acids: CASSVHSRTACSA.

The chain uses TRBV18 and TRBJ1-5; D not certain. Trimming took off 10 bases at V and 3 bases at J, with 16 bases between the two ends. The CDR3 is made up of 14 amino acids. Germline CDR1 reads KGHSH; CDR2 reads LQKENI. This chain's CDR3 is CANLPGLNNQPQHF. The DNA of the CDR3 is TGTGCCAACCTACCGGGCCTAAACAATCAGCCCCAGCATTTT.

The rearrangement links TRBV27 to TRBJ2-7, with D perhaps matching TRBD1 or TRBD2 (5 bases each). V lost 7 bases and J lost 0, with 13 bases in between. This CDR3 is 14 amino acids long. Germline CDR1 MNHEY, CDR2 SMNVEV (reference sequence). The CDR3 spells CASKRDASSYEQYF. DNA of the CDR3: TGTGCCAGCAAAAGGGACGCCAGCTCCTACGAGCAGTACTTC.

V is TRBV5-6 and J is TRBJ2-1, with D unclear. Germline CDR1 reads SGHDT; CDR2 reads YYEEEE. Trimming took 0 bases from V and 9 from J, leaving 4 bases between them. The CDR3 covers 11 residues. CDR3 in amino acids: CASSLALEQFF. The CDR3 DNA reads as TGTGCCAGCAGCTTGGCCCTTGAGCAGTTCTTC.

The V call is TRBV5-1, the J call TRBJ1-2; D gene uncertain. The ends were cut back, 4 bases at V and 4 bases at J, with 14 bases in the middle. CDR3 size: 14 residues. Germline V lookup: CDR1 SGHRS, CDR2 YFSETQ. CDR3 in DNA: TGCGCCAGCAGCCCGGCGGAGGGTGGCTATGGCTACACCTTC. Translation: CASSPAEGGYGYTF.

The chain is built from TRBV24-1 and TRBJ1-2, with D unclear. V dropped 2 bases and J dropped 8 bases, with 8 bases sitting between them. Germline lookup yields CDR1 KGHDR and CDR2 SFDVKD. This CDR3 has 12 amino acids. The CDR3 sequence is CATSDSRWGYTF. The CDR3 DNA sequence: TGTGCCACCAGTGATTCTAGGTGGGGCTACACCTTC.

V usage is TRBV7-6 and J usage is TRBJ2-7; 10 bases match TRBD2. Germline assignment: CDR1 SGHVS and CDR2 FNYEAQ. With V trimmed by 4 bases and J by 3 bases, 15 bases remained unmatched. The CDR3 covers 18 residues. CDR3 in amino acids: CASSSLAAHPSGSYEQYF. The CDR3 DNA reads as TGTGCCAGCAGCTCGCTCGCGGCGCACCCTAGCGGGAGCTACGAGCAGTACTTC. Drawing the rest from reference TRBV7-6 and TRBJ2-7, the complete variable domain is GAGVSQSPRYKVTKRGQDVALRCDPISGHVSLYWYRQALGQGPEFLTYFNYEAQQDKSGLPNDRFSAERPEGSISTLTIQRTEQRDSAMYRCASSSLAAHPSGSYEQYFGPGTRLTVT.

V gene TRBV5-1 combines with J gene TRBJ1-1; D ambiguous. V dropped 3 bases and J dropped 2 bases, with 20 bases sitting between them. The CDR3 sequence is 17 residues long. Germline V lookup: CDR1 SGHRS, CDR2 YFSETQ. The CDR3, as DNA: TGCGCCAGCAGCTCAAAACCCAATTCCAGAGTTAACACTGAAGCTTTCTTT. This gives the protein CASSSKPNSRVNTEAFF.

The chain couples TRBV7-6 to TRBJ2-3; the match to TRBD2 covers 7 bases. V gave up 1 base and J gave up 7 bases; unmatched junction bases: 8. The V gene's germline CDR1 is SGHVS and CDR2 FNYEAQ. The CDR3 has 15 amino acids. CDR3 loop: CASSLGPAGTYTQYF. As DNA, the CDR3 is TGTGCCAGCAGCTTAGGTCCAGCGGGAACTTATACGCAGTATTTT.

The chain carries TRBV6-1 and TRBJ1-6, with a tentative D call TRBD1 (6 bases). V lost 2 bases and J 5 bases, leaving 13 bases between the germline ends. Germline V gene lookup returns CDR1 MNHNS and CDR2 SASEGT. The length of the CDR3 is 16 residues. As DNA, the CDR3 is TGTGCCAGCAGTGAATTCAACAGGGAGAATAATTCACCCCTCCACTTT. It encodes CASSEFNRENNSPLHF.

In this sample, this clone turned up once. The V gene is TRBV6-5, the J gene TRBJ2-7; D gene ambiguous. The germline V and J ends were trimmed by 5 bases and 3 bases, with 5 bases remaining between them. From germline, CDR1 is MNHEY and CDR2 SVGAGI. The CDR3 is 11 residues long. CDR3 bases: TGTGCCAGCAGTCCAAACTACGAGCAGTACTTC. It encodes CASSPNYEQYF.

The chain employs TRBV9 and TRBJ2-1, with D maybe TRBD1 (6 bases). Per germline, CDR1 SGDLS and CDR2 YYNGEE. Trimming removed 4 bases at V and 2 bases at J, with 16 bases between. CDR3 size: 16 residues. The CDR3 is CASSPLTGEAYNEQFF. DNA for the CDR3: TGTGCCAGCAGCCCATTGACAGGAGAAGCCTACAATGAGCAGTTCTTC. Complete variable domain (other parts from reference TRBV9 and TRBJ2-1): DSGVTQTPKHLITATGQRVTLRCSPRSGDLSVYWYQQSLDQGLQFLIQYYNGEERAKGNILERFSAQQFPDLHSELNLSSLELGDSALYFCASSPLTGEAYNEQFFGPGTRLTVL.

The chain is built from TRBV4-2 and TRBJ2-1; D might be TRBD2 (5 bases). This CDR3 region has 15 residues. Germline V CDR1 and CDR2: LGHNA, YNFKEQ. V was cut by 0 bases and J by 8 bases, with 14 bases left in between. The CDR3 nucleotides are TGTGCCAGCAGCCAAGATTACAAGTCCGGGGATGAGCAGTTCTTC. It yields the protein CASSQDYKSGDEQFF.

This chain uses TRBV12-3 or TRBV12-4 with TRBJ1-2; TRBD1 is a possible D gene (6 bases). This CDR3 is 13 amino acids long. V was clipped by 6 bases and J by 4 bases, with 12 bases between them. CDR3 residues: CASSIRGTYGYTF. CDR3 coding DNA: TGTGCCAGCAGCATCAGGGGCACCTATGGCTACACCTTC.

The CDR3 coding sequence is TGTGCCATCAGTGAGATCAACCAGAATTCACCCCTCCACTTT. Protein: CAISEINQNSPLHF. The genes are TRBV10-3 and TRBJ1-6; no clear D. Looked up from germline, CDR1 is ENHRY and CDR2 is SYGVKD. The CDR3 loop spans 14 amino acids. V lost 2 bases, J lost 7 bases, and 9 bases lay in between.

With regard to this clone: The same CDR3 arises from other DNA sequences in this sample as well. The rearrangement joins TRBV19 to TRBJ1-5; possibly TRBD1 for D (5 bases). V shed 6 bases and J shed 4 bases, with 7 bases lying between them. The CDR3 covers 12 residues. The V gene's germline CDR1 is LNHDA and CDR2 SQIVND (reference sequence). The CDR3 protein is CASRTVNQPQHF. CDR3 nucleotide sequence: TGTGCCAGTAGGACAGTAAATCAGCCCCAGCATTTT.

The J gene is TRBJ1-1, the V gene TRBV14; no clear D gene. Trimming took off 2 bases at V and 0 bases at J, with 19 bases between the two ends. The CDR3 has 18 amino acids. Germline values: CDR1 SGHDN, CDR2 FVKESK. CDR3 nucleotides: TGTGCCAGCAGCCAAAGTAGGGCAGGACTAATTATGAACACTGAAGCTTTCTTT. Translated, it gives CASSQSRAGLIMNTEAFF.

The J gene is TRBJ1-1, the V gene TRBV2, with 9 bases that match TRBD1. V dropped 7 bases and J dropped 5; count of bases not matched to a gene: 5. Germline V CDR1 and CDR2: SNHLY, FYNNEI. The CDR3 sequence is 13 residues long. CDR3 DNA sequence: TGTGCCAGCAATCCAGACAGGGGGACTGAAGCTTTCTTT. It translates to CASNPDRGTEAFF.

J is TRBJ1-6 and V is TRBV3-1 (or the pseudogene TRBV3-2); possible D gene TRBD1, 5 bases. CDR3 length equals 14 residues. Germline CDR1 is LGHDT and CDR2 is YNNKEL (reference sequence). V dropped 3 bases and J dropped 7 bases, with 10 bases sitting between them. The CDR3 nucleotides read TGTGCCAGCAGCCAGTCAGGGTTGAATTCACCCCTCCACTTT. The encoded protein is CASSQSGLNSPLHF.

This chain uses TRBV7-9 with TRBJ2-5; D is uncertain. The CDR3 has 15 amino acids. In germline, CDR1 is SEHNR, CDR2 FQNEAQ (reference sequence). The germline V and J ends were trimmed by 3 bases and 5 bases, with 16 bases remaining between them. Here the CDR3 reads CASSFSQSVGETQYF. In DNA form, the CDR3 reads TGTGCCAGCAGCTTTAGCCAATCCGTCGGGGAGACCCAGTACTTC. Full variable domain (rest looked up from reference TRBV7-9 and TRBJ2-5): DTGVSQNPRHKITKRGQNVTFRCDPISEHNRLYWYRQTLGQGPEFLTYFQNEAQLEKSRLLSDRFSAERPKGSFSTLEIQRTEQGDSAMYLCASSFSQSVGETQYFGPGTRLLVL.

The chain carries TRBV18 and TRBJ1-1, with D possibly being TRBD1 (6 bases). The CDR3 sequence is 13 residues long. Germline V gene data show CDR1 as KGHSH and CDR2 as LQKENI. Deletions cut 1 base from V and 8 bases from J, with 11 bases between. The CDR3, as DNA: TGTGCCAGCTCACCACTTACAGGGTGGGAAGCTTTCTTT. Translating gives CASSPLTGWEAFF. Drawing the rest from reference TRBV18 and TRBJ1-1, the complete variable domain is NAGVMQNPRHLVRRRGQEARLRCSPMKGHSHVYWYRQLPEEGLKFMVYLQKENIIDESGMPKERFSAEFPKEGPSILRIQQVVRGDSAAYFCASSPLTGWEAFFGQGTRLTVV.